This is a list of T cell receptor beta chains from one sample in a study of blood T cell repertoires in COVID-19. This table comes from immunoSEQ multiplex PCR, and its TCRdb copy is limited to in-frame clones, with some not included. The sample holds about 400,000 clones; 87% are singletons and the top ten take about a tenth. Sequenced input: PBMCs or T cells enriched from blood (not recorded which). All receptors come from a woman between 50 and 59 years old who had recovered from COVID-19. The CDR3 runs from the conserved cysteine through the conserved F or W. A D gene is named only where the DNA matches it firmly. Clone size, where shown, is once, few, many, or a class for clones that have expanded.

CDR3nt | CDR3aa | j_gene | abundance | d_gene | v_gene
TGTGCCAGCAGCTTAGCGCGGCCGAAGAAGACCAATGAAAAACTGTTTTTT | CASSLARPKKTNEKLFF | TRBJ1-4 | NA | NA | TRBV7-9
TGTGCCAGCAGCTTTGGGCTAAATTCACCCCTCCACTTT | CASSFGLNSPLHF | TRBJ1-6 | few | NA | TRBV11-3
TGTGCCAGCAGCGCAGGGTATAGCAATCAGCCCCAGCATTTT | CASSAGYSNQPQHF | TRBJ1-5 | once | NA | TRBV9
TGTGCCAGCAGTTACGCGGGGGCCAGCGATGGCTACACCTTC | CASSYAGASDGYTF | TRBJ1-2 | once | NA | TRBV6-5
TGTGCCAGCAGCCAAGCGGGCATCGGGGGAGTCTACACCTTC | CASSQAGIGGVYTF | TRBJ1-2 | NA | NA | TRBV3-1/TRBV3-2
TGTGCCAGCAGATTCGGGGGGGCGGGTGAGACCCAGTACTTC | CASRFGGAGETQYF | TRBJ2-5 | NA | TRBD2 | TRBV7-2
TGTGCCAGTAGTATAGGGAGGACAGGGGACTATGGCTACACCTTC | CASSIGRTGDYGYTF | TRBJ1-2 | NA | TRBD1 | TRBV19
TGTGCCAGCAGTTACTCGTACGGGACAGGGAGAGGAACTGAAGCTTTCTTT | CASSYSYGTGRGTEAFF | TRBJ1-1 | NA | TRBD1 | TRBV6-2/TRBV6-3
TGTGCCAGCAGCGTACAACCTAGCGGGGGCTACAATGAGCAGTTCTTC | CASSVQPSGGYNEQFF | TRBJ2-1 | NA | TRBD2 | TRBV7-8
TGTGCCAGCAGTTCGGGGGGTTCCTACGAGCAGTACTTC | CASSSGGSYEQYF | TRBJ2-7 | NA | TRBD2 | TRBV27
TGTGCTAGTAACTCACGCACCGGGACAGGATCCTACGAGCAGTACTTC | CASNSRTGTGSYEQYF | TRBJ2-7 | NA | TRBD1 | TRBV12-5
TGTGCCAGCTCACTTAGCGGGGGAGAGACCCAGTACTTC | CASSLSGGETQYF | TRBJ2-5 | NA | TRBD2 | TRBV18
TGCGCCAGCAGCTTCGACCCGGGACAGGCCTACAATGAGCAGTTCTTC | CASSFDPGQAYNEQFF | TRBJ2-1 | NA | TRBD1 | TRBV5-1
TGCGCCAGCAGCTCCCTCAGGGAGGACACTGAAGCTTTCTTT | CASSSLREDTEAFF | TRBJ1-1 | NA | NA | TRBV5-1
TGTGCCAGCAGGCTCCAGGCTGCTGAAGCTTTCTTT | CASRLQAAEAFF | TRBJ1-1 | NA | NA | TRBV28
TGTGCCAGCACCAGAACCGGGACACCAACCTACGAGCAGTACTTC | CASTRTGTPTYEQYF | TRBJ2-7 | NA | NA | TRBV6-5
TGTGCCAGCAGCTTGGGGCGGGGTACGCAAGAGACCCAGTACTTC | CASSLGRGTQETQYF | TRBJ2-5 | NA | NA | TRBV7-2
TGTGCCAGCAGCCCGGTCGGTGTCTATGGCTACACCTTC | CASSPVGVYGYTF | TRBJ1-2 | NA | NA | TRBV3-1/TRBV3-2
TGTGCCAGCAGTTACTCCCTGGACAGGGCTCCCGAGCAGTACTTC | CASSYSLDRAPEQYF | TRBJ2-7 | NA | TRBD1 | TRBV6-5
TGTGCCAGCAGTCCCAGAGGTCATACGCAGTATTTT | CASSPRGHTQYF | TRBJ2-3 | NA | NA | TRBV28
TGCACCAGCAGCCAAGAGGGGCAGAAAACACTCTATGGCTACACCTTC | CTSSQEGQKTLYGYTF | TRBJ1-2 | NA | NA | TRBV1
TGCGCCAGCAGCTTGGGAGTAGCGAGCTCCTACGAGCAGTACTTC | CASSLGVASSYEQYF | TRBJ2-7 | once | NA | TRBV5-1
TGCGCCAGCAGCCAAACAAGACAACAGGGCACTGAAGCTTTCTTT | CASSQTRQQGTEAFF | TRBJ1-1 | NA | NA | TRBV4-1
TGTGCCGGATCAAAACAGGGTTTAGTCGATGGCTACACCTTC | CAGSKQGLVDGYTF | TRBJ1-2 | NA | NA | TRBV7-9
TGTGCCAGCAGCTTCTTTGTCAGGGGACAGGGTCGGAACGAGCAGTACTTC | CASSFFVRGQGRNEQYF | TRBJ2-7 | NA | TRBD1 | TRBV5-4
TGTGCCTGGAGTCCCCGGGGATACGGAGAAAAACTGTTTTTT | CAWSPRGYGEKLFF | TRBJ1-4 | once | NA | TRBV30
TGTGCCAGCAGTTCCGACGGGGTGTCCCTCCCCTTC | CASSSDGVSLPF | TRBJ1-2 | NA | NA | TRBV11-2
TGTGCCACCAGCAGTATAGACAGTTCCTACGAGCAGTACTTC | CATSSIDSSYEQYF | TRBJ2-7 | NA | NA | TRBV15
TGTGCCAGCAGCTCCCCGCAGGGGGCGGTTGAAGCTTTCTTT | CASSSPQGAVEAFF | TRBJ1-1 | NA | TRBD1 | TRBV7-9
TGTGCCAGCAGTTACCGGGGGGCGACCCCGATACAGCGCGAGCAGTACTTC | CASSYRGATPIQREQYF | TRBJ2-7 | NA | NA | TRBV6-2/TRBV6-3
TGTGCCAGCAGTGTTCTAGCGGGGGCTCAGTTTCAGTACTTC | CASSVLAGAQFQYF | TRBJ2-4 | NA | TRBD2 | TRBV28
TGTGCCAGTACAGAGGGGGTAGGCTACGAGCAGTACTTC | CASTEGVGYEQYF | TRBJ2-7 | NA | NA | TRBV19